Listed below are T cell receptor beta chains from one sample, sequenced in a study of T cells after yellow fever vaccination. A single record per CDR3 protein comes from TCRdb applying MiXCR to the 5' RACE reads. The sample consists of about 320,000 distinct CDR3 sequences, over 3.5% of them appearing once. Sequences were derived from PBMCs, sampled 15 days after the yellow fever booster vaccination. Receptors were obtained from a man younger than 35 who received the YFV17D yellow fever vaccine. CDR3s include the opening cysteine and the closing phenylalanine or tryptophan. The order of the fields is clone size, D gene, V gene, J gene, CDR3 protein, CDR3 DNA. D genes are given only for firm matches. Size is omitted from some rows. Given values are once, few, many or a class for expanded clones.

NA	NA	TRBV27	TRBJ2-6	CASSFSVVTGANVLTF	TGTGCCAGCAGTTTTAGTGTCGTCACTGGGGCCAACGTCCTGACTTTC
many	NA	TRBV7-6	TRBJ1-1	CASSLGVTGLNTEAFF	TGTGCCAGCAGCTTAGGGGTAACAGGGTTGAACACTGAAGCTTTCTTT
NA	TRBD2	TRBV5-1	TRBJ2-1	CASSLPPLAGAYNEQFF	TGCGCCAGCAGCTTGCCCCCCTTAGCGGGAGCCTACAATGAGCAGTTCTTC
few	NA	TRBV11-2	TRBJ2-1	CASSLDVNWKQINEQFF	TGTGCCAGCAGCTTAGATGTAAATTGGAAACAGATCAATGAGCAGTTCTTC
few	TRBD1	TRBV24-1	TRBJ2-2	CATSVGRTGGRGAGELFF	TGTGCCACCTCCGTGGGACGGACAGGGGGCCGAGGGGCCGGGGAGCTGTTTTTT
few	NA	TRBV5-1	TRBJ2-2	CASSLESGGGSTGELFF	TGCGCCAGCAGCTTGGAATCAGGTGGAGGCAGCACCGGGGAGCTGTTTTTT
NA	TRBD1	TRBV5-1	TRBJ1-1	CASYRDRAKEAFF	TGCGCCAGCTACCGGGACAGGGCCAAGGAAGCTTTCTTT
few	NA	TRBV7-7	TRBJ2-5	CASSAGPTAETQYF	TGTGCTAGCAGCGCGGGGCCAACGGCGGAGACCCAGTACTTC
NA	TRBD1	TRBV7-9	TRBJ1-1	CASSLDRGPTEAFF	TGTGCCAGCAGCTTAGACAGGGGGCCCACTGAAGCTTTCTTT
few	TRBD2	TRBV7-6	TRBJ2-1	CASSLWPRGPSGGNNEQFF	TGTGCCAGCAGCTTATGGCCTAGGGGCCCCAGCGGGGGAAACAATGAGCAGTTCTTC
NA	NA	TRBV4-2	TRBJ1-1	CASSQEFRAATEAFF	TGTGCCAGCAGCCAAGAGTTCCGGGCAGCCACTGAAGCTTTCTTT
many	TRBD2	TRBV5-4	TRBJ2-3	CASSPRGGLTDTQYF	TGTGCCAGCAGCCCTCGGGGGGGGCTCACAGATACGCAGTATTTT
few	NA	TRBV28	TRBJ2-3	CASNLSPATDTQYF	TGTGCCAGCAACCTGTCCCCGGCCACAGATACGCAGTATTTT
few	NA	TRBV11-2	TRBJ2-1	CASSFATYNEQFF	TGTGCCAGCAGCTTTGCCACGTACAATGAGCAGTTCTTC
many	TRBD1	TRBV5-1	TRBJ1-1	CASSTGQGNTEAFF	TGCGCCAGCAGCACCGGACAGGGTAACACTGAAGCTTTCTTT
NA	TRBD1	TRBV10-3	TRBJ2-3	CAILDRGGTDTQYF	TGTGCCATTTTGGACAGGGGAGGGACAGATACGCAGTATTTT
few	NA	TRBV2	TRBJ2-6	CASSERLSGANVLTF	TGTGCCAGCAGTGAAAGGCTATCTGGGGCCAACGTCCTGACTTTC
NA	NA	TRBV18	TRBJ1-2	CASSPAGPPHGYTF	TGTGCCAGCTCACCCGCGGGACCCCCTCATGGCTACACCTTC
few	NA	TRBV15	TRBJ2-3	CATSRFGPTDTQYF	TGTGCCACCAGCAGATTTGGTCCCACAGATACGCAGTATTTT
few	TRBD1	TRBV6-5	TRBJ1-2	CASRGDRGRAYGYTF	TGTGCCAGCAGGGGGGACAGGGGGCGCGCCTATGGCTACACCTTC
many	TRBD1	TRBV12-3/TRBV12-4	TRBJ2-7	CASSPTGYEQYF	TGTGCCAGCAGTCCGACAGGGTACGAGCAGTACTTC
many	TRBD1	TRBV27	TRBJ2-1	CASSLGTGVGNEQFF	TGTGCCAGCAGTTTGGGGACAGGGGTGGGCAATGAGCAGTTCTTC
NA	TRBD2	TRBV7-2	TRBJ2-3	CASSLGAGGTSTDTQYF	TGTGCCAGCAGCTTAGGCGCGGGGGGGACTAGCACAGATACGCAGTATTTT
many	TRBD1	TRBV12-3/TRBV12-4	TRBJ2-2	CASTLGTGGTGELFF	TGTGCCAGCACCCTGGGGACAGGGGGCACCGGGGAGCTGTTTTTT
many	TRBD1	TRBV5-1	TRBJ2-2	CASSYGQGAGELFF	TGCGCCAGCAGCTACGGACAGGGCGCCGGGGAGCTGTTTTTT
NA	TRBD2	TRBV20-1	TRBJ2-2	CSARDERDNTGELFF	TGCAGTGCTAGAGATGAGCGGGACAACACCGGGGAGCTGTTTTTT
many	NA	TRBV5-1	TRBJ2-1	CASSFDGSPYNEQFF	TGCGCCAGCAGCTTTGACGGGTCCCCCTACAATGAGCAGTTCTTC
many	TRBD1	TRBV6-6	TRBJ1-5	CASSLPGQGNQPQHF	TGTGCCAGCAGTCTACCGGGACAGGGCAATCAGCCCCAGCATTTT
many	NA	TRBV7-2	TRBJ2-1	CASSPRATSSTGEQFF	TGTGCCAGCAGCCCCAGGGCTACCTCATCGACCGGTGAGCAGTTCTTC
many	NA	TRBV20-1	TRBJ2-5	CSATDRQETQYF	TGCAGTGCTACTGACAGGCAAGAGACCCAGTACTTC
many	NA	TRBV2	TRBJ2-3	CASSELEDTQYF	TGTGCCAGCAGTGAACTGGAAGATACGCAGTATTTT
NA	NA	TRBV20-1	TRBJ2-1	CSARDPLGTEQFF	TGCAGTGCTAGAGACCCTCTCGGGACTGAGCAGTTCTTC
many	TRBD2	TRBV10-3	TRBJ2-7	CAISETPGTSGAYEQYF	TGTGCCATCAGTGAGACCCCCGGGACTAGCGGGGCCTACGAGCAGTACTTC